This TCR beta chain was recorded in a study of chronic HIV infection and antiretroviral therapy. The sample holds many counts of this clonotype. V shed 3 bases and J 8 bases; nucleotides not matched to a gene: 9. This CDR3 spans 16 amino acids. Germline CDR1 and CDR2: LGHNA and YNFKEQ. MiXCR, run by TCRdb on the 5' RACE reads, gives a single entry per CDR3 protein. The sample consists of 39,000 or so distinct CDR3 sequences, about 8.1% of them appearing once. The sequence derives from an adult who had HIV and had not received antiretroviral therapy, or was an uninfected healthy control (not recorded which). The sequenced sample was peripheral blood. The V and J genes are TRBV4-2 and TRBJ2-1; 11 nucleotides match TRBD2. The CDR3 bases are TGTGCCAGCAGCCACAGAACTAGCGGGAGTAATCATGAGCAGTTCTTC. This sequence encodes CASSHRTSGSNHEQFF.